The rows below give T cell receptor beta chains drawn from one sample of a study of OX40 agonist ivuxolimab in advanced cancers. Assay used: immunoSEQ multiplex PCR; TCRdb lists only in-frame clones, some missing. The sample has 60,000 or so clones, around 90% seen once. The specimen comprised CD4+ or CD8+ T cells sorted from blood, sampled in a trial of the OX40 agonist ivuxolimab. The origin of the receptors is an adult with an advanced solid tumor such as melanoma, head and neck, liver or kidney cancer. Both conserved end residues are part of each CDR3. The D gene is left open where the match is weak. Expanded clones get a size class; other rows say once, few or many, or leave the size out.

clone_size d_call j_call v_call cdr3_aa cdr3_nt
NA NA TRBJ1-1 TRBV7-2 CASSYDNTEAFF TGTGCCAGCAGCTATGATAACACTGAAGCTTTCTTT
once NA TRBJ1-3 TRBV6-5 CASSTGLSGNTIYF TGTGCCAGCTCCACAGGACTCTCTGGAAACACCATATATTTT
NA NA TRBJ2-7 TRBV7-2 CASSRGQSSYEQYF TGTGCCAGCAGCCGGGGGCAGTCCTCCTACGAGCAGTACTTC
NA TRBD1 TRBJ2-1 TRBV5-6 CASSLTRGQGAREQFF TGTGCCAGCAGCTTGACCCGGGGACAGGGGGCCCGAGAGCAGTTCTTC
NA NA TRBJ1-1 TRBV10-3 CASSYATNTEAFF TGTGCCAGCAGTTACGCCACGAACACTGAAGCTTTCTTT
few NA TRBJ1-5 TRBV7-2 CASSFYQQINQPQHF TGTGCCAGCAGCTTTTATCAGCAAATCAATCAGCCCCAGCATTTT
once NA TRBJ2-4 TRBV7-2 CASSLEGTRLAKNIQYF TGTGCCAGCAGCTTAGAAGGGACAAGACTAGCCAAAAACATTCAGTACTTC
NA NA TRBJ2-4 TRBV5-8 CASSARLLAKNIQYF TGTGCCAGCAGCGCTCGGCTTTTAGCCAAAAACATTCAGTACTTC
NA NA TRBJ2-2 TRBV7-9 CASSNRGEALNTGELFF TGTGCCAGCAGCAATAGGGGGGAGGCACTGAACACCGGGGAGCTGTTTTTT
NA NA TRBJ2-1 TRBV4-1 CASSQGSTGREQFF TGCGCCAGCAGCCAAGGGTCGACAGGGAGGGAGCAGTTCTTC
once TRBD1 TRBJ2-5 TRBV6-5 CASRRQGQETQYF TGTGCCAGCAGGAGACAGGGCCAAGAGACCCAGTACTTC
NA TRBD1 TRBJ1-1 TRBV7-9 CASSPGQGDTEAFF TGTGCCAGCAGTCCCGGACAGGGCGACACTGAAGCTTTCTTT
NA NA TRBJ2-2 TRBV29-1 CSVEGAMRETGELFF TGCAGCGTTGAGGGGGCCATGCGGGAGACCGGGGAGCTGTTTTTT
NA NA TRBJ2-7 TRBV11-3 CASSLAPDYEQYF TGTGCCAGCAGCTTAGCGCCGGACTACGAGCAGTACTTC
once NA TRBJ2-7 TRBV9 CASSDRVTLYEQYF TGTGCCAGCAGCGACCGGGTTACATTATACGAGCAGTACTTC
NA NA TRBJ1-5 TRBV19 CASSIDSVNQPQHF TGTGCCAGTAGTATAGATTCTGTGAATCAGCCCCAGCATTTT
NA TRBD1 TRBJ2-4 TRBV2 CASSLGQAVDKNIQYF TGTGCCAGCAGTCTCGGACAGGCCGTGGACAAAAACATTCAGTACTTC
NA NA TRBJ2-2 TRBV9 CASSVGYRQGVTGELFF TGTGCCAGCAGCGTAGGGTACAGGCAGGGCGTTACCGGGGAGCTGTTTTTT
NA TRBD2 TRBJ2-1 TRBV18 CASSPAFSGRDYNEQFF TGTGCCAGCTCACCCGCATTTAGCGGGAGGGACTACAATGAGCAGTTCTTC
NA NA TRBJ2-2 TRBV27 CASSLRRTGELFF TGTGCCAGCAGTCTTCGTCGCACCGGGGAGCTGTTTTTT
once NA TRBJ2-7 TRBV6-6 CASSYSRLDEQYF TGTGCCAGCAGTTACTCGAGGTTGGACGAGCAGTACTTC
NA TRBD2 TRBJ2-3 TRBV19 CASSIVGGGTTSTDTQYF TGTGCCAGTAGTATAGTCGGGGGGGGGACGACTAGCACAGATACGCAGTATTTT
NA NA TRBJ2-5 TRBV11-3 CASSRLAEETQYF TGTGCCAGCAGTCGTCTGGCGGAAGAGACCCAGTACTTC
NA NA TRBJ2-5 TRBV7-9 CASQTSWDPQYF TGTGCCAGCCAGACGTCCTGGGACCCCCAGTACTTC
once TRBD1 TRBJ1-5 TRBV27 CASSRDRGLGSNQPQHF TGTGCCAGCAGCCGGGACAGGGGGCTCGGTAGCAATCAGCCCCAGCATTTT
NA NA TRBJ2-2 TRBV30 CARGSRSVIGTGELFF TGTGCCCGTGGGTCCCGATCAGTTATTGGGACCGGGGAGCTGTTTTTT
NA NA TRBJ1-2 TRBV10-3 CAISLTSDRGYTF TGTGCCATCAGTCTCACCTCCGACCGGGGCTACACCTTC
NA NA TRBJ1-1 TRBV7-2 CASSPEPHGNTEAFF TGTGCCAGCAGTCCCGAGCCCCACGGGAACACTGAAGCTTTCTTT
NA TRBD2 TRBJ2-7 TRBV7-9 CASSPAGGGPSAYEQYF TGTGCCAGCAGCCCGGCGGGGGGCGGCCCGTCAGCCTACGAGCAGTACTTC
NA NA TRBJ1-6 TRBV19 CASSPPGGTLHF TGTGCCAGTAGCCCTCCCGGGGGTACCCTCCACTTT
NA TRBD1 TRBJ2-3 TRBV19 CASRTQGAHTDTQYF TGTGCCAGTAGAACTCAGGGGGCGCACACAGATACGCAGTATTTT
NA NA TRBJ1-5 TRBV25-1 CASSGQISNQPQHF TGTGCCAGTTCGGGACAAATAAGCAATCAGCCCCAGCATTTT
NA TRBD1 TRBJ1-2 TRBV7-9 CASSSYDRAGGYTF TGTGCCAGCAGCTCATACGACAGGGCAGGGGGCTACACCTTC
few NA TRBJ1-1 TRBV7-2 CASSGNTEAFF TGTGCCAGCAGCGGGAACACTGAAGCTTTCTTT
NA NA TRBJ1-2 TRBV28 CASSFPGGIYYYTF TGTGCCAGCAGTTTCCCCGGGGGGATCTATTACTACACCTTC
NA TRBD1 TRBJ1-4 TRBV7-9 CASSFYIGQGQANEKLFF TGTGCCAGCAGCTTTTATATCGGACAGGGGCAGGCTAATGAAAAACTGTTTTTT
NA NA TRBJ2-7 TRBV6-1 CASRKQGNTYEQYF TGTGCCAGCAGGAAACAGGGTAATACCTACGAGCAGTACTTC
NA TRBD2 TRBJ2-1 TRBV9 CASAFGGGNEQFF TGTGCCAGCGCTTTCGGCGGGGGAAATGAGCAGTTCTTC
NA NA TRBJ2-1 TRBV27 CASSSLYISSYNEQFF TGTGCCAGCAGTTCCCTCTACATCAGCTCCTACAATGAGCAGTTCTTC
NA TRBD1 TRBJ1-1 TRBV18 CASSPFLTGMNTEAFF TGTGCCAGCTCACCTTTTTTGACAGGGATGAACACTGAAGCTTTCTTT
NA NA TRBJ1-2 TRBV9 CASSVGSGNYGYTF TGTGCCAGCAGCGTAGGATCAGGGAACTATGGCTACACCTTC
NA NA TRBJ2-7 TRBV5-6 CASGRQLSYEQYF TGTGCCAGCGGACGTCAATTGTCCTACGAGCAGTACTTC
NA NA TRBJ2-1 TRBV6-6 CASSQLSGEYNEQFF TGTGCCAGCAGCCAACTCTCAGGGGAATACAATGAGCAGTTCTTC
NA NA TRBJ1-2 TRBV11-2 CASSFSQGSNYGYTF TGTGCCAGCAGCTTCTCTCAGGGGTCGAACTATGGCTACACCTTC
NA NA TRBJ1-4 TRBV6-5 CASSEFPVKLFF TGTGCCAGCAGTGAATTTCCGGTGAAACTGTTTTTT
NA TRBD1 TRBJ2-1 TRBV7-2 CASSSTGLGVSFF TGTGCCAGCAGCTCGACAGGGTTGGGTGTGTCGTTCTTC
NA TRBD1 TRBJ2-6 TRBV19 CASSPHTGDSGANVLTF TGCGCCAGTAGTCCCCACACAGGGGACTCTGGGGCCAACGTCCTGACTTTC
NA TRBD2 TRBJ2-3 TRBV2 CASIPFRGGTDTQYF TGTGCCAGCATCCCCTTCCGGGGGGGCACAGATACGCAGTATTTT
NA TRBD1 TRBJ1-5 TRBV27 CASSTRDSSSRSNQPQHF TGTGCCAGCAGTACCCGGGACAGCTCTTCCAGGAGCAATCAGCCCCAGCATTTT
NA NA TRBJ2-7 TRBV7-2 CASSLDTNFEQYF TGTGCCAGCAGCTTAGATACTAACTTCGAGCAGTACTTC
NA NA TRBJ2-1 TRBV9 CASNSGRNNEQFF TGTGCCAGCAACTCAGGCCGTAACAATGAGCAGTTCTTC
NA TRBD2 TRBJ2-4 TRBV5-4 CAISLGLRGLAGGVVNIQYF TGTGCCATTTCGCTAGGTTTGAGGGGACTAGCGGGAGGAGTGGTGAACATTCAGTACTTC
once TRBD1 TRBJ1-3 TRBV12-5 CASGNTDRGSGNTIYF TGTGCTAGTGGCAACACGGACAGGGGGTCTGGAAACACCATATATTTT